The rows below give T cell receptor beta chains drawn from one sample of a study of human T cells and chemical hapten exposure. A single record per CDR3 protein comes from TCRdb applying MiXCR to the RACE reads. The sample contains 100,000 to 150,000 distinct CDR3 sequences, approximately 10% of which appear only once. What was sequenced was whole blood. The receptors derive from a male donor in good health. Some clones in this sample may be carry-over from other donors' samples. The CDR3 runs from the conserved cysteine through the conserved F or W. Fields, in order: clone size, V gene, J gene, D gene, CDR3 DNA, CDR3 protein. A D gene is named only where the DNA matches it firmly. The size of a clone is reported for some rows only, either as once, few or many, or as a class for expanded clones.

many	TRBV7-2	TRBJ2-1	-	TGTGCCAGCAGCTTAACCCCCCACAATGAGCAGTTCTTC	CASSLTPHNEQFF
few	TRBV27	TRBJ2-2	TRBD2	TGTGCCAGCCTAAAGCGGGGGCCCACCGGGGAGCTGTTTTTT	CASLKRGPTGELFF
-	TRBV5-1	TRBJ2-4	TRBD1	TGCGCCAGCAGCTTGAGAGACAGGGAGGCCAAAAACATTCAGTACTTC	CASSLRDREAKNIQYF
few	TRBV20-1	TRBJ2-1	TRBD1	TGCAGTGTCGTAGCGGACAGGGCTGATGAGCAGTTCTTC	CSVVADRADEQFF
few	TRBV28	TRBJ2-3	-	TGTGCCAGCCTCCTTAGTAGGGACTTACGCACAGATACGCAGTATTTT	CASLLSRDLRTDTQYF
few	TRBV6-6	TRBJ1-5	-	TGTGCCAGCAGTTACTCGACCGGGTTAGTCAATCAGCCCCAGCATTTT	CASSYSTGLVNQPQHF
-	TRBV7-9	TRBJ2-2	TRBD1	TGTGCCAGCAGCTTGCACCGGGACAGGGGGTCGAACACCGGGGAGCTGTTTTTT	CASSLHRDRGSNTGELFF
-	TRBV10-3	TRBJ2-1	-	TGTGCCATCAGTGAGTCCGCGGTCCTACCGAGGGGCAATGAGCAGTTCTTC	CAISESAVLPRGNEQFF
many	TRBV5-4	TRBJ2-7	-	TGTGCCAGCAGCCCGGGACTCCCGGGGGAGCAGTACTTC	CASSPGLPGEQYF
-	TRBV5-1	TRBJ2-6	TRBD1	TGCGCCAGCAGCGCATCCGGGACAGGGGGTTACTCTGGGGCCAACGTCCTGACTTTC	CASSASGTGGYSGANVLTF
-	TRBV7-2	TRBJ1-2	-	TGTGCCAGCAGCTCCGGGTCTTTAAACTATGGCTACACCTTC	CASSSGSLNYGYTF
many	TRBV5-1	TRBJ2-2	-	TGCGCCAGCAGGATAGCCGGGGCGGGCACCGGGGAGCTGTTTTTT	CASRIAGAGTGELFF
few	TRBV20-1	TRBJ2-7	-	TGCAGTGCAGAGGACCGCGGGGGCTACGATCGTTACGAGCAGTACTTC	CSAEDRGGYDRYEQYF
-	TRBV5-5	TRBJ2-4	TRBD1	TGTGCCAGCAGGTTGACAGGGTTGAGGGATGATGGAAACATTCAGTACTTC	CASRLTGLRDDGNIQYF
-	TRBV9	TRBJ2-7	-	TGTGCCAGCAGCCCTCGGGTTAGCTCCTACGAGCAGTACTTC	CASSPRVSSYEQYF
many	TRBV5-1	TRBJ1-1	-	TGCGCCAGCAGCCCCCAGGGGCTGGCTGAAGCTTTCTTT	CASSPQGLAEAFF
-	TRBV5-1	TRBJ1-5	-	TGCGCCAGCAGCGAGACAGGACAGCCCCAGCATTTT	CASSETGQPQHF
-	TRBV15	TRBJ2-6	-	TGTGCCACCAGCAGAGATTCTGAGGGCTCTGGGGCCAACGTCCTGACTTTC	CATSRDSEGSGANVLTF
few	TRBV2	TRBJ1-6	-	TGTGCCAGCAGTGAAGCGGGAGTAAGGAATTCACCCCTCCACTTT	CASSEAGVRNSPLHF
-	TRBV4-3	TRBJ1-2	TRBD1	TGCGCCAGCAGCCAAGATATCAGGGGGCGCGGATCTGGCTACACCTTC	CASSQDIRGRGSGYTF
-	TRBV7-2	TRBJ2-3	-	TGTGCCAGCAGCTTAGCCGTGACGGGAGCCCTCACAGATACGCAGTATTTT	CASSLAVTGALTDTQYF
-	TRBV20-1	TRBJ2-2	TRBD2	TGCAGTGCCAGAAATGGACTAGCGGGAGCCACCGGGGAGCTGTTTTTT	CSARNGLAGATGELFF
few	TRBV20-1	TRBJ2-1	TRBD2	TGCAGTGCCTCCCCGGCGGGGGTGGTAAGCGAGCAGTTCTTC	CSASPAGVVSEQFF
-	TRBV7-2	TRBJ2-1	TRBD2	TGTGCCAGCAGCTCCCCGACTAGCGGGGGGTCAAGCTCCTACAATGAGCAGTTCTTC	CASSSPTSGGSSSYNEQFF
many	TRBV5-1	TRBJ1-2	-	TGCGCCAGCAGCTTGGTTGGGGTTTGGGGCTACACCTTC	CASSLVGVWGYTF
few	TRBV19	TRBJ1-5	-	TGTGCCAGTAGTATTGACAGACCCAACAATCAGCCCCAGCATTTT	CASSIDRPNNQPQHF
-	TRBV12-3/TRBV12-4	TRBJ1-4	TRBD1	TGTGCCAGCAGCTCGGGGGGACAGGGAAATGAAAAACTGTTTTTT	CASSSGGQGNEKLFF
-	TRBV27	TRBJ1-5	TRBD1	TGTGCCAGCAGTTCGTATCGCTCCGGGACAGGGGAGGGGTATAGCAATCAGCCCCAGCATTTT	CASSSYRSGTGEGYSNQPQHF
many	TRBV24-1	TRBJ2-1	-	TGTGCCACCAGTGATTCATCCTCCCTCGGGACAGAGCAGTTCTTC	CATSDSSSLGTEQFF
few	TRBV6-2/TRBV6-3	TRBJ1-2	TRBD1	TGTGCCAGCAGTTCCGGACAGGACAACTATGGCTACACCTTC	CASSSGQDNYGYTF
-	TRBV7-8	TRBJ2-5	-	TGTGCCAGCAGCGAAAGGGACGAGACCCAGTACTTC	CASSERDETQYF
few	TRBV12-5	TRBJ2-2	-	TGTGCTAGTGGTTTGAGTGGATCGGGCACCGGGGAGCTGTTTTTT	CASGLSGSGTGELFF
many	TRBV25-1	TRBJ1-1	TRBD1	TGTGCCAGCAGTGAAGAGGAGGGGGCGCCGCCTGAAGCTTTCTTT	CASSEEEGAPPEAFF
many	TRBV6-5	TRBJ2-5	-	TGTGCCAGCAGTTACGCAGGGCAAGAGACCCAGTACTTC	CASSYAGQETQYF
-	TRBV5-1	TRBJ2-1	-	TGCGCCAGCCGACGGGGGGCCCTCGATGATCCTAATACCAACAATGAGCAGTTCTTC	CASRRGALDDPNTNNEQFF
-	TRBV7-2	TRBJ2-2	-	TGTGCCAGCAGCCGAGTAGCGTCCGGGGAGCTGTTTTTT	CASSRVASGELFF
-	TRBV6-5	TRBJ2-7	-	TGTGCCAGCAGTTCAGCCCCATATACGGTCTACGAGCAGTACTTC	CASSSAPYTVYEQYF
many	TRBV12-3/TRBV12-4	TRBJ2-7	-	TGTGCCAGCAGCCCCCATAGCGAGTCCTACGAGCAGTACTTC	CASSPHSESYEQYF
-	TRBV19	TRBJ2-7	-	TGTGCCAGTAGTAGAACCGTGGTAGCCTCGGCCTACGAGCAGTACTTC	CASSRTVVASAYEQYF
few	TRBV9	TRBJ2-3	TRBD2	TGTGCCAGCACGCAGCGGGAGGGCCAAGATACGCAGTATTTT	CASTQREGQDTQYF
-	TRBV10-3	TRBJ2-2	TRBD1	TGTGCCATCACCGGGCACCCGGGACAGGGGGCGCGGGGCACCGGGGAGCTGTTTTTT	CAITGHPGQGARGTGELFF
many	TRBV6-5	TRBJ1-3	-	TGTGCCAGCAGTCATCCGGGACGACCAAACGGAAACACCATATATTTT	CASSHPGRPNGNTIYF
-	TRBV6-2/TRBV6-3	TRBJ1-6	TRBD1	TGTGCCAGCAGTTACTCCGGGACAGCTAATTCACCCCTCCACTTT	CASSYSGTANSPLHF
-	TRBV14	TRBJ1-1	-	TGTGCCAGCAGCCCCGGCCGGCCCCAGGGGCCTTTCTTT	CASSPGRPQGPFF
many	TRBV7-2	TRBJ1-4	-	TGTGCCAGCAGCCCTACAGCAACTAATGAAAAACTGTTTTTT	CASSPTATNEKLFF
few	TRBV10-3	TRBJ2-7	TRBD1	TGTGCCGCAATTGACCGGGACAGGAACGACGAGCAGTACTTC	CAAIDRDRNDEQYF
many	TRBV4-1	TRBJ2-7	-	TGCGCCAGCAGCCTTCCAGGGGGGTACGAGCAGTACTTC	CASSLPGGYEQYF
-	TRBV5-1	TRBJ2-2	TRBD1	TGCGCCAGCAGCCAGACCGAAGTAAGGACAGGGCGGCAATGGACCGGGGAGCTGTTTTTT	CASSQTEVRTGRQWTGELFF